Below, 15 T cell receptor beta chains from the same sample are listed, as sequenced in a study of blood T cell repertoires in COVID-19 (TCRdb year 2020). Receptor amplification or capture employed the immunoSEQ multiplex PCR assay. Entries here come from immuneACCESS through TCRdb and include only in-frame sequences with V and J called. Some clones fail to appear in such tables; in the studies checked, an unresolved V gene covers under half of the shortfall, and the cause of the remainder is unknown. The sample table lists just over 350,000 clones, approximately 86% of them with a count of one. 7% to 7.5% of the sample rests with the top ten. Source material: peripheral blood. These receptors were collected from a woman aged 55-69 years with COVID-19, enrolled during active disease.

There are a few counts of this clone. The CDR3 DNA sequence: TGTGCCAGCAGCGCAGCGGGGGGGGCATTTGAAGCTTTCTTT. Translation: CASSAAGGAFEAFF. The chain couples TRBV9 to TRBJ1-1, with D perhaps matching TRBD1 (6 bases). The CDR3 consists of 14 residues. V was shortened by 3 bases and J by 7 bases, with 16 bases between the two germline ends. The germline CDR1 and CDR2 sequences are SGDLS and YYNGEE.

The chain combines TRBV28 with TRBJ1-2; weak D call: TRBD1 (5 bases). CDR1 is MDHEN, CDR2 SYDVKM, per germline. Trimming stripped 8 bases from V and 8 bases from J, with 24 bases between. The CDR3 sequence is 15 residues long. The CDR3 reads CASYIGIGAGGGYTF. The CDR3 DNA sequence: TGTGCCAGCTATATAGGGATAGGGGCAGGTGGAGGCTACACCTTC.

This chain connects TRBV11-1 to TRBJ2-7; D ambiguous. With 3 bases removed from V and 1 base from J, the gap between germline ends came to 7 bases. Germline CDR1 SGHAT, CDR2 FQDESV (reference sequence). The length of the CDR3 is 13 residues. CDR3 bases: TGTGCCAGCAGCTTTCTAGAATCCTACGAGCAGTACTTC. Translating gives CASSFLESYEQYF.

V is TRBV5-5 and J is TRBJ2-3; D call uncertain. The V end lost 4 bases, the J end lost 4 bases, and 13 bases lay between the germline ends. This CDR3 has 14 residues. Germline assignment: CDR1 SGHKS and CDR2 YYEKEE (reference sequence). CDR3 loop: CASSRPGAPDTQYF. The CDR3 nucleotides are TGTGCCAGCAGCCGTCCGGGTGCCCCAGATACGCAGTATTTT. Supplemented by reference TRBV5-5 and TRBJ2-3, the full variable domain reads DAGVTQSPTHLIKTRGQQVTLRCSPISGHKSVSWYQQVLGQGPQFIFQYYEKEERGRGNFPDRFSARQFPNYSSELNVNALLLGDSALYLCASSRPGAPDTQYFGPGTRLTVL.

J is TRBJ1-1 and V is TRBV12-3 or TRBV12-4, with D unclear. The CDR3 loop spans 12 amino acids. Trimming shortened V by 1 base and J by 6 bases, and 6 bases separated the two germline ends. The CDR3 protein is CASSLVAAEAFF. For the CDR3, the DNA is TGTGCCAGCAGTTTAGTGGCAGCTGAAGCTTTCTTT.

The table lists this clone with a few counts. The chain employs TRBV9 and TRBJ2-2; D may be TRBD1 (6 bases). V was clipped by 3 bases and J by 1 base, with 10 bases between them. Per the germline V gene, CDR1 is SGDLS and CDR2 is YYNGEE. The CDR3 has 15 amino acids. CDR3 in DNA: TGTGCCAGCAGCGCCCGAGGGGGGAACACCGGGGAGCTGTTTTTT. Protein: CASSARGGNTGELFF.

The chain is built from TRBV19 and TRBJ2-1; D not resolved. Germline V CDR1 and CDR2: LNHDA, SQIVND (reference sequence). The CDR3 has 13 amino acids. Trimming pared 5 bases from V and 2 bases from J, leaving 7 bases between. The CDR3 spells CASSWATYNEQFF. In DNA, the CDR3 is TGTGCCAGTAGTTGGGCAACCTACAATGAGCAGTTCTTC.

This clone was observed a single time. The chain links TRBV6-5 to TRBJ1-5; D is perhaps TRBD1 (5 bases). The V end lost 6 bases, the J end lost 0 bases, and 9 bases lay between the germline ends. Germline-derived CDR1 and CDR2 are MNHEY and SVGAGI. This CDR3 has 14 amino acids. CDR3 bases: TGTGCCAGCAGGCAGGGTAATAGCAATCAGCCCCAGCATTTT. As protein: CASRQGNSNQPQHF.

The table lists this clone with a few counts. This CDR3 is also generated by other DNA sequences in the sample. The chain links TRBV6-5 to TRBJ1-2, with no clear D. The CDR3 is made up of 13 amino acids. Germline V gene data show CDR1 as MNHEY and CDR2 as SVGAGI. V was shortened by 4 bases and J by 3 bases, with 9 bases between the two germline ends. CDR3: CASSSTGDYGYTF. CDR3 DNA sequence: TGTGCCAGCAGTTCCACCGGGGACTATGGCTACACCTTC.

This chain uses TRBV6-6 with TRBJ1-1; unclear D gene. The CDR3 consists of 14 residues. The germline V and J ends were trimmed by 6 bases and 2 bases, with 13 bases remaining between them. Germline V lookup: CDR1 MNHNY, CDR2 SVGAGI (reference sequence). Here the CDR3 reads CASSPLSQNTEAFF. CDR3 coding DNA: TGTGCCAGCAGCCCGCTAAGTCAAAACACTGAAGCTTTCTTT.

The gene calls are TRBV5-6 and TRBJ1-6; D gene uncertain. The CDR3 has 12 residues. Trimming removed 4 bases from V and 8 bases from J, with 7 bases in between. Germline values: CDR1 SGHDT, CDR2 YYEEEE. CDR3 nucleotide sequence: TGTGCCAGCAGCCCCGGTTATTCACCCCTCCACTTT. Its translation: CASSPGYSPLHF.

This chain uses TRBV2 with TRBJ1-2, with D unclear. Germline-derived CDR1 and CDR2 are SNHLY and FYNNEI. The CDR3 is 13 residues long. The germline V and J ends were trimmed by 6 bases and 3 bases, with 11 bases remaining between them. CDR3 amino acids: CASSSEGDYGYTF. The CDR3, as DNA: TGTGCCAGCAGCTCTGAGGGCGACTATGGCTACACCTTC.

This clone was detected once. The chain carries TRBV7-3 and TRBJ2-1; tentative D call: TRBD2 (5 bases). CDR3 length equals 15 residues. The germline V gene has CDR1 SGHTA and CDR2 FQGTGA. Trimming left V 5 bases short and J 8 bases short, with 19 bases between. This CDR3 reads CASSPLALPSHEQFF. The CDR3 DNA reads TGTGCCAGCAGCCCCCTAGCCCTCCCTTCCCATGAGCAGTTCTTC.

The chain uses TRBV9 and TRBJ2-2, with D uncertain. Trimming pared 3 bases from V and 3 bases from J, leaving 3 bases between. CDR1 and CDR2 from the germline V gene are SGDLS and YYNGEE. The CDR3 loop spans 12 amino acids. The CDR3 reads CASSAYTGELFF. In DNA form, the CDR3 reads TGTGCCAGCAGCGCGTACACCGGGGAGCTGTTTTTT.

The V gene is TRBV7-2, the J gene TRBJ1-2; D might be TRBD1 (5 bases). This CDR3 has 14 residues. Trimming cost V 5 bases and J 2 bases, with 12 bases left between them. Germline V gene lookup returns CDR1 SGHTA and CDR2 FQGNSA. The CDR3 protein is CASSLSTENYGYTF. CDR3 nucleotides: TGTGCCAGCAGCCTGTCGACAGAAAACTATGGCTACACCTTC.